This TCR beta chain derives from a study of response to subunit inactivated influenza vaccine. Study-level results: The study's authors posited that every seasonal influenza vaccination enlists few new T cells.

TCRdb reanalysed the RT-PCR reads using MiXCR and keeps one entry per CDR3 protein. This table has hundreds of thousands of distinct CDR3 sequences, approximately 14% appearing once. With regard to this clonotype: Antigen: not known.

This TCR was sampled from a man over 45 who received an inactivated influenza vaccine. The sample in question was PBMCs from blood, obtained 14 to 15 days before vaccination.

The CDR3 DNA reads TGTGCCAGCAGTTTAGGACGGGAAATTGGGGGCTACACCTTC. Its translation is CASSLGREIGGYTF. The chain combines TRBV12-3 or TRBV12-4 with TRBJ1-2; no firm D call. The CDR3 runs 14 residues. V lost 1 base, J lost 8 bases, and 14 bases lay in between.